This TCR beta chain was retrieved from a study of long-term antiretroviral therapy in people with HIV. Survey-level immunoSEQ v3.0 assays were run. Sequencing was directed toward about 35,000-50,000 T-cell genomes in each sample. Clones were read by immunoSEQ multiplex PCR, and TCRdb kept only the in-frame ones, dropping some. Of under 30,000 clones in the sample, about four fifths were seen once. Study findings and constraints: Despite increasing after ART, diversity remained lower than that of transplant donor controls.

On this clone itself: Its antigen is unknown.

CDR1 and CDR2 from the germline V gene are LGHNT and FRNRAP. Trimming removed 0 bases from V and 0 bases from J; junction bases left unmatched: 13. The CDR3 extends over 20 amino acids. The TCR comes from a man aged 25 to 40 with HIV. This chain joins TRBV12-5 and TRBJ2-1, with TRBD2 matching 8 bases. The sequenced sample was unsorted PBMCs, obtained 0.7 years before starting antiretroviral therapy. CDR3 residues: CASGLVRASGYPSSYNEQFF. The CDR3 DNA reads TGTGCTAGTGGTTTGGTACGGGCTAGCGGGTACCCGAGCTCCTACAATGAGCAGTTCTTC.